This T cell receptor (beta chain) was retrieved from a study of post-analysis software for immune sequencing data. Study-wide context: Both relapsing-remitting and secondary progressive multiple sclerosis featured among the disease courses, as did progressive-relapsing multiple sclerosis. Findings and caveats of the study: Controls showed significantly higher normalized Chao1 diversity than did multiple sclerosis patients. TRBV5-6, TRBV5-1 and TRBV20-1 belonged to a set of about five TRBV segments that were more frequent in patients than controls. F measure grouped same-batch samples tightly together.

With respect to this clonotype: Its antigen remains unidentified.

Unmatched junction bases numbered 5, after V lost 0 bases and J lost 3 bases. This CDR3 has 17 residues. Per germline, CDR1 SGHAT and CDR2 FQNNGV. The library was made from cDNA and included unique molecular identifiers. With about 0.95 to 10 million T cells as the source, roughly 0.5 million cDNA molecules resulted. TCRdb reprocessed the PCR reads with MiXCR, giving one entry per CDR3 protein. The data show roughly 540,000 distinct CDR3 sequences, roughly 34% seen once. Input material: blood. This chain connects TRBV11-2 to TRBJ2-7, with 13 bases fitting TRBD2. The TCR comes from a girl aged 2 to 17 with multiple sclerosis. The DNA of the CDR3 is TGTGCCAGCAGCTTAGATCGGGGACTAGCGGGGTACTACGAGCAGTACTTC. Amino acid sequence: CASSLDRGLAGYYEQYF.